This T cell receptor beta chain was profiled in a study of shared clonotypes between healthy human individuals. Study outcomes and limitations: Several donors showed sharing of approximately 4.7% of naive CD4 clonotypes. When compared with the clonotypes that were shared by all four sorted-subset donors, the non-shared clonotypes turned out to have lower generation probabilities.

The table came from immunoSEQ multiplex PCR; TCRdb's copy has only in-frame clones and leaves some out. The sample lists more than 1.2 million clones, 97% to 99% occurring once. With respect to this clone: Its antigen is still unknown.

The CDR3 has 15 residues. From germline, CDR1 is SGHRS and CDR2 YFSETQ. V lost 0 bases and J lost 8, with 17 bases in between. None of the donors, who were healthy HIV-negative adults, had recently had acute infections or vaccinations. From CD4+ cells came CD45RA+ naive and CD45RA-negative memory subsets. The material sequenced was naive CD4+ T cells sorted from blood. Subset described: CD45RA+ positively selected. The TCR originated in a man under 40 in good health. V is TRBV5-1 and J is TRBJ1-2; D remains unclear. The CDR3 reads CASSLGLGSQGGYTF. Here the CDR3 DNA reads TGCGCCAGCAGCTTGGGGTTGGGCAGCCAAGGAGGCTACACCTTC.